The following is a TCR beta chain sequence with its context. Clones were read by immunoSEQ multiplex PCR, and TCRdb kept only the in-frame ones, dropping some. The table records roughly 100,000 clones, roughly 90% of them present only once. The sample belongs to a study of control samples from healthy donors and cancer patients. This CDR3 spans 13 amino acids. V lost 4 bases and J lost 6, with 7 bases in between. V and J are TRBV12-3 or TRBV12-4 and TRBJ1-6, with D unclear. The origin of this receptor is a man in his fifties or sixties with lung cancer. The sequencing input was PBMCs. CDR3 coding DNA: TGTGCCAGCAGTTATTACAGTAATTCACCCCTCCACTTT. Protein: CASSYYSNSPLHF.